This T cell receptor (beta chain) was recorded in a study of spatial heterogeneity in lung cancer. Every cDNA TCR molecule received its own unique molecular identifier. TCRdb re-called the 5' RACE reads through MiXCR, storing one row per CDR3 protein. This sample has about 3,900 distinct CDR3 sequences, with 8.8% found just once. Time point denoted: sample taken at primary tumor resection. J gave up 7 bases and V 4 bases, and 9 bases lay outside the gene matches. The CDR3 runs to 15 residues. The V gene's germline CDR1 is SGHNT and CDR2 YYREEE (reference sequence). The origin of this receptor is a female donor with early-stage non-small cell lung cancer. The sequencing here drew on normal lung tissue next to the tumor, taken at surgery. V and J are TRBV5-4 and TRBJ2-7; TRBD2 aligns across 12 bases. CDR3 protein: CASSQTSGSTEEQYF. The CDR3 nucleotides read TGTGCCAGCAGCCAGACTAGCGGGAGTACGGAAGAGCAGTACTTC. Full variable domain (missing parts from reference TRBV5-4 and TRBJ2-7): ETGVTQSPTHLIKTRGQQVTLRCSSQSGHNTVSWYQQALGQGPQFIFQYYREEENGRGNFPPRFSGLQFPNYSSELNVNALELDDSALYLCASSQTSGSTEEQYFGPGTRLTVT.